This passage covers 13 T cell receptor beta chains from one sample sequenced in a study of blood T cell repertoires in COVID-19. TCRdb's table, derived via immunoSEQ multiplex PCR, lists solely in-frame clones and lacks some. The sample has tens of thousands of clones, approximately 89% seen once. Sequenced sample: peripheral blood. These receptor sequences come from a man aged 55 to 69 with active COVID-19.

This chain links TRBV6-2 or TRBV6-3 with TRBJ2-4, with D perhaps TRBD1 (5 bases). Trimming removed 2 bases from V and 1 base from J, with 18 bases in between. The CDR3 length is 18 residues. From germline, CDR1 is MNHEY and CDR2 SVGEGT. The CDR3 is CASSYEFSGSRAKNIQYF. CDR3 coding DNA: TGTGCCAGCAGTTACGAATTCTCAGGGTCACGGGCCAAAAACATTCAGTACTTC.

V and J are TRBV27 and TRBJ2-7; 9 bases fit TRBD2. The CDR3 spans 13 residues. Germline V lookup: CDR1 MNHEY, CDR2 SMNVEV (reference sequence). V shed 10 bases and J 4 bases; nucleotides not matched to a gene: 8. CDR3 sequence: CATGTSSRYEQYF. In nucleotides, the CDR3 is TGTGCCACCGGGACTAGCTCCAGGTACGAGCAGTACTTC.

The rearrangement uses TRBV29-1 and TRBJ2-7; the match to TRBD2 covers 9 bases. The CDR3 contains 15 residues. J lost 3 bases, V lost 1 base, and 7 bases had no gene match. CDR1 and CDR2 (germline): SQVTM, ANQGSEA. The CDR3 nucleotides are TGCAGCGTTGAAGTCCGACTAGCGGAGTTCTACGAGCAGTACTTC. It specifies CSVEVRLAEFYEQYF.

The CDR3 bases are TGTGCCAGCAGCTTAGAACGGACAGGCGACGAAGCTTTCTTT. Translated: CASSLERTGDEAFF. V is TRBV7-2 and J is TRBJ1-1; 7 bases line up with TRBD1. Germline lookup yields CDR1 SGHTA and CDR2 FQGNSA. There are 14 residues in the CDR3. The trim removed 1 base at V and 8 bases at J, leaving 7 bases unmatched. The full variable domain, its missing parts supplied by reference TRBV7-2 and TRBJ1-1, is GAGVSQSPSNKVTEKGKDVELRCDPISGHTALYWYRQSLGQGLEFLIYFQGNSAPDKSGLPSDRFSAERTGGSVSTLTIQRTQQEDSAVYLCASSLERTGDEAFFGQGTRLTVV.

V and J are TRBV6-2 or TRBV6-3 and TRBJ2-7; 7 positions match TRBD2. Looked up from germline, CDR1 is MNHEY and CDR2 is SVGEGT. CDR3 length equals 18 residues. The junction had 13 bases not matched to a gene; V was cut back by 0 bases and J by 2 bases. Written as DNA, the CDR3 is TGTGCCAGCAGTTACTCCCTTTTGGGGAGGGCCTGGACCTACGAGCAGTACTTC. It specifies CASSYSLLGRAWTYEQYF.

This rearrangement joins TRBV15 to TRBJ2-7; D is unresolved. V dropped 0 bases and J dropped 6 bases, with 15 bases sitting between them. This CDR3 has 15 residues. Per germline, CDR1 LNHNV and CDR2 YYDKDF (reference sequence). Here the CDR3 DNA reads TGTGCCACCAGCAGAGAAAGGAACAGCCCCTCCGAGCAGTACTTC. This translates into CATSRERNSPSEQYF.

The CDR3 is CASSRHTGRCVYEQYF. The CDR3 region has the DNA TGTGCCAGCAGCAGGCACACCGGCAGGTGCGTCTACGAGCAGTACTTC. This chain links TRBV21-1 with TRBJ2-7; TRBD1 is taken as the D call from the table, unchecked against the DNA. TRBV21-1 is described as a pseudogene. The CDR3 length is 16 residues.

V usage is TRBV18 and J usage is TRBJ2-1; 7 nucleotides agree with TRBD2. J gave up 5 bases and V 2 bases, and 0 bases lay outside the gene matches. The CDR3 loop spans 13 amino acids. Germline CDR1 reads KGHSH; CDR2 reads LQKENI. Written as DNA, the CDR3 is TGTGCCAGCTCACCAGGACTAGACAATGAGCAGTTCTTC. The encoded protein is CASSPGLDNEQFF.

The CDR3 coding sequence is TGTGCCAGCAGTTACAGGACAGCCGCCTACGAGCAGTACTTC. As protein: CASSYRTAAYEQYF. The chain links TRBV6-5 to TRBJ2-7; D is possibly TRBD1 (6 bases). The V gene's germline CDR1 is MNHEY and CDR2 SVGAGI. The CDR3 has 14 residues. Trimming removed 2 bases at V and 2 bases at J, with 10 bases between.

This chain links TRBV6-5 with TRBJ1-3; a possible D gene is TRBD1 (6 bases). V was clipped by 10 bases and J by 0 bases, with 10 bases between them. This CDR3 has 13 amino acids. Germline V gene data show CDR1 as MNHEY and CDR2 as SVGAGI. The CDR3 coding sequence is TGTGCCACCGAAGGGGGCTCTGGAAACACCATATATTTT. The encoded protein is CATEGGSGNTIYF.

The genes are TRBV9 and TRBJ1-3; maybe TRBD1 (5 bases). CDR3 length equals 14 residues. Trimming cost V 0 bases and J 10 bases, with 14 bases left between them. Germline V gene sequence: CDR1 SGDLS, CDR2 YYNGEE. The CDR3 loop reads CASSVEGSAKTIYF. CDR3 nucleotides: TGTGCCAGCAGCGTAGAGGGGTCGGCTAAGACCATATATTTT. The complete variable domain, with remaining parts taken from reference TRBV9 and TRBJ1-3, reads DSGVTQTPKHLITATGQRVTLRCSPRSGDLSVYWYQQSLDQGLQFLIQYYNGEERAKGNILERFSAQQFPDLHSELNLSSLELGDSALYFCASSVEGSAKTIYFGEGSWLTVV.

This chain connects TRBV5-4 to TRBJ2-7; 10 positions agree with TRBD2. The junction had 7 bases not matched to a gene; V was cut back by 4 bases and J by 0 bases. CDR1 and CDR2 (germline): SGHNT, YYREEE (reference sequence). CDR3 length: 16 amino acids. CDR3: CASSSTSGASSYEQYF. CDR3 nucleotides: TGTGCCAGCAGCAGTACTAGCGGGGCCAGCTCCTACGAGCAGTACTTC.

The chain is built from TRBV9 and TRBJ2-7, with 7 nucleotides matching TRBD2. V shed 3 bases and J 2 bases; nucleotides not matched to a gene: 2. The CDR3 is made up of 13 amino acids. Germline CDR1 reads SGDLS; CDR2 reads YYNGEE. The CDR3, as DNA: TGTGCCAGCAGCGGCGGGAGTCCCTACGAGCAGTACTTC. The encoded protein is CASSGGSPYEQYF.